This T cell receptor beta chain is from a study of PD-1 blockade in classical Hodgkin lymphoma. Across the whole study: The nivolumab dose that patients received was 3 mg/kg, given intravenously every 2 weeks.

Study conclusions and caveats: At C4D1, TCR diversity had climbed significantly for CD4+ cells, though not for CD8+ cells.

Assay used: immunoSEQ multiplex PCR; TCRdb lists only in-frame clones, some missing. The sample contains about 12,000 clones, approximately 79% of which appear only once. The V and J ends lost 0 bases and 9 bases respectively, with 21 bases between them. Germline V gene data show CDR1 as SGHDT and CDR2 as YYEEEE. CDR3 length equals 16 residues. Following autologous stem cell transplantation, relapse occurred in every patient, and exposure to brentuximab vedotin varied. CD4+ T cells were purified from thawed PBMCs by magnetic negative selection. As regards this clone: Its antigen is unidentified.

The V call is TRBV5-6, the J call TRBJ2-5; D perhaps matches TRBD2 (5 bases). The sequencing here drew on CD4+ T cells from blood, taken at baseline. This TCR came from a human donor with classical Hodgkin lymphoma. DNA for the CDR3: TGTGCCAGCAGCTTGGCCAAGCAGTCTACCACTAGGCCCCAGTACTTC. Translating gives CASSLAKQSTTRPQYF.